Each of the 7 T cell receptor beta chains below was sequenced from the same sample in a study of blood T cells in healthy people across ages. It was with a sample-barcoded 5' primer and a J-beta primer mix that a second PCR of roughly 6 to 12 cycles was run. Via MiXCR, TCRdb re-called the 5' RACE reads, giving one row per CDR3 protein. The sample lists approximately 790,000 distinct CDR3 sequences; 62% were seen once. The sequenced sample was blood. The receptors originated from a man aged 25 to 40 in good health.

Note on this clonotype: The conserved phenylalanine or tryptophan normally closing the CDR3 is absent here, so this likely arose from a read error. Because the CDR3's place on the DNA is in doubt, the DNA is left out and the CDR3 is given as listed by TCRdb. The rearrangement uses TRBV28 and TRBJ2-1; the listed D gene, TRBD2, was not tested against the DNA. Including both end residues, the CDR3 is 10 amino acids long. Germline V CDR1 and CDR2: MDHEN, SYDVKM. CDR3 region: CASSPGLAPY.

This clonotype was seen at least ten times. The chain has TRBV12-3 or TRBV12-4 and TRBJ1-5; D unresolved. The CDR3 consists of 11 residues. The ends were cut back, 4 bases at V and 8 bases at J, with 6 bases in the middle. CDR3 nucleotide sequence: TGTGCCAGCAGTTCGTCGGAGCCCCAGCATTTT. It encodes CASSSSEPQHF.

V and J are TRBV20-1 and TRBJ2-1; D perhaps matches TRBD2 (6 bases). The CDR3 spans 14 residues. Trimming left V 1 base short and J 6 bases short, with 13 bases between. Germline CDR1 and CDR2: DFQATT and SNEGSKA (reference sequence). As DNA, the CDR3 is TGCAGTGCTAGAGGTGTGTCGGGGGTCAATGAGCAGTTCTTC. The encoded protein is CSARGVSGVNEQFF.

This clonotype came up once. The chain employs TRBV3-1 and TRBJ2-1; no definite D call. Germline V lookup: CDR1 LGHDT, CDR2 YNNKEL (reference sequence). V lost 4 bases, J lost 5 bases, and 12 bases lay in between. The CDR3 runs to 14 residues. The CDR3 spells CASSRAYSDNEQFF. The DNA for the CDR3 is TGTGCCAGCAGCCGCGCGTACAGCGACAATGAGCAGTTCTTC.

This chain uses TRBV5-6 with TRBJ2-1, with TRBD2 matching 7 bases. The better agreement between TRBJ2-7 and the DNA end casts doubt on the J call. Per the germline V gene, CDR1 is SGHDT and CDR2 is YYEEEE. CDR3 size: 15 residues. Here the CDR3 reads CASSSGGSSYNEQYF. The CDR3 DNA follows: TGTGCCAGCAGCTCCGGGGGGAGCTCCTACAATGAGCAGTACTTC.

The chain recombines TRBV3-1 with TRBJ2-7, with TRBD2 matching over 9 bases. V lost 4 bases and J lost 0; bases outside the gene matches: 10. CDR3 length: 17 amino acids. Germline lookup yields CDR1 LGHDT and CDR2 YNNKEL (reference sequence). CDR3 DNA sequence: TGTGCCAGCAGCCCCGGGACTAGCCCCTACTTCTCCTACGAGCAGTACTTC. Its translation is CASSPGTSPYFSYEQYF.

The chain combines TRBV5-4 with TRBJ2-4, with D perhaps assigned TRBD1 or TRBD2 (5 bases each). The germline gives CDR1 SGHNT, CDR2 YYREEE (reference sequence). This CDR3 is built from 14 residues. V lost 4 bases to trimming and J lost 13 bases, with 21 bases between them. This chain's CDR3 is CASSPGTPRIEQYF. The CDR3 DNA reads TGTGCCAGCAGCCCCGGGACCCCGCGAATTGAGCAGTACTTC.